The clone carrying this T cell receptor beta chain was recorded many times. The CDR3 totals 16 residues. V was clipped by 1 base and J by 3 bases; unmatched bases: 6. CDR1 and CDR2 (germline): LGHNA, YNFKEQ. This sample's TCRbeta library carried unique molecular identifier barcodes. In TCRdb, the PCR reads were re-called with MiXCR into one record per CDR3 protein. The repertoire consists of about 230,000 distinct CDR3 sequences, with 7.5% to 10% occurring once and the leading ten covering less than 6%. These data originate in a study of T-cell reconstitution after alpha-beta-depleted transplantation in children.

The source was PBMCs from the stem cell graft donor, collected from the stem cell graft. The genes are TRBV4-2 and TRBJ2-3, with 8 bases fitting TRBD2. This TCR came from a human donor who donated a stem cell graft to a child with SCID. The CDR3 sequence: CASSQGSGGWTDTQYF. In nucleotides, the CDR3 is TGTGCCAGCAGCCAAGGCAGCGGGGGCTGGACAGATACGCAGTATTTT.